This T cell receptor beta chain is from a study of T cells after yellow fever vaccination. The CDR3 contains 14 residues. V was pared by 6 bases and J by 2 bases, with 14 bases between. Germline-derived CDR1 and CDR2 are WSHSY and SAAADI. The study made its TCR cDNA through 5'RACE template switching. That step introduced a universal primer site along with UMIs. One entry per CDR3 protein, called by TCRdb with MiXCR from the 5' RACE reads. This sample has 70,000 or so distinct CDR3 sequences; around 6.2% occur once, and the top ten carry less than 2.5%. This clonotype appeared many times. Its specificity is not known. Overall study findings and caveats: Abundant bulk-population clonotypes could contaminate the FACS-sorted repertoires.

The TCR originated in a man aged 18 to 29 who received the YFV17D yellow fever vaccine. This sequence joins TRBV10-2 and TRBJ2-7, with D unresolved. The sample consisted of CD4+ T cells sorted from PBMCs, taken approximately 15 days after the first yellow fever vaccination. CDR3: CASSPFDWTYEQYV. DNA of the CDR3: TGCGCCAGCAGCCCTTTTGACTGGACCTACGAGCAGTACGTC.